The clone carrying this T cell receptor beta chain was seen once. Its antigen is unknown. This record comes from a study of shared clonotypes between healthy human individuals. In CD8 memory, CD45RO+ cells were put together with CCR7-negative CD45RA+ TemRA cells. Findings and limits, study-wide: It was only blood that was sampled, and tissue repertoires likely differ.

The repertoire was sequenced with immunoSEQ multiplex PCR; TCRdb's copy has only in-frame clones and lacks some. Of 300,000 to 400,000 clones in the sample, about nine tenths were seen once. Per the germline V gene, CDR1 is SGHTA and CDR2 is FQGNSA. The CDR3 length is 16 residues. With V trimmed by 5 bases and J by 4 bases, 11 bases remained unmatched. The chain couples TRBV7-2 to TRBJ2-7; the match to TRBD1 covers 10 bases. Sequenced input: memory CD8+ T cells sorted from blood. Subset here: CD45RO+ cells pooled with CCR7-negative TemRA cells. The TCR was taken from a man aged 18 to 29 in good health. As DNA, the CDR3 is TGTGCCAGCAGCCCAAGAAGAGGACAGGGGGTTTACGAGCAGTACTTC. This translates into CASSPRRGQGVYEQYF.